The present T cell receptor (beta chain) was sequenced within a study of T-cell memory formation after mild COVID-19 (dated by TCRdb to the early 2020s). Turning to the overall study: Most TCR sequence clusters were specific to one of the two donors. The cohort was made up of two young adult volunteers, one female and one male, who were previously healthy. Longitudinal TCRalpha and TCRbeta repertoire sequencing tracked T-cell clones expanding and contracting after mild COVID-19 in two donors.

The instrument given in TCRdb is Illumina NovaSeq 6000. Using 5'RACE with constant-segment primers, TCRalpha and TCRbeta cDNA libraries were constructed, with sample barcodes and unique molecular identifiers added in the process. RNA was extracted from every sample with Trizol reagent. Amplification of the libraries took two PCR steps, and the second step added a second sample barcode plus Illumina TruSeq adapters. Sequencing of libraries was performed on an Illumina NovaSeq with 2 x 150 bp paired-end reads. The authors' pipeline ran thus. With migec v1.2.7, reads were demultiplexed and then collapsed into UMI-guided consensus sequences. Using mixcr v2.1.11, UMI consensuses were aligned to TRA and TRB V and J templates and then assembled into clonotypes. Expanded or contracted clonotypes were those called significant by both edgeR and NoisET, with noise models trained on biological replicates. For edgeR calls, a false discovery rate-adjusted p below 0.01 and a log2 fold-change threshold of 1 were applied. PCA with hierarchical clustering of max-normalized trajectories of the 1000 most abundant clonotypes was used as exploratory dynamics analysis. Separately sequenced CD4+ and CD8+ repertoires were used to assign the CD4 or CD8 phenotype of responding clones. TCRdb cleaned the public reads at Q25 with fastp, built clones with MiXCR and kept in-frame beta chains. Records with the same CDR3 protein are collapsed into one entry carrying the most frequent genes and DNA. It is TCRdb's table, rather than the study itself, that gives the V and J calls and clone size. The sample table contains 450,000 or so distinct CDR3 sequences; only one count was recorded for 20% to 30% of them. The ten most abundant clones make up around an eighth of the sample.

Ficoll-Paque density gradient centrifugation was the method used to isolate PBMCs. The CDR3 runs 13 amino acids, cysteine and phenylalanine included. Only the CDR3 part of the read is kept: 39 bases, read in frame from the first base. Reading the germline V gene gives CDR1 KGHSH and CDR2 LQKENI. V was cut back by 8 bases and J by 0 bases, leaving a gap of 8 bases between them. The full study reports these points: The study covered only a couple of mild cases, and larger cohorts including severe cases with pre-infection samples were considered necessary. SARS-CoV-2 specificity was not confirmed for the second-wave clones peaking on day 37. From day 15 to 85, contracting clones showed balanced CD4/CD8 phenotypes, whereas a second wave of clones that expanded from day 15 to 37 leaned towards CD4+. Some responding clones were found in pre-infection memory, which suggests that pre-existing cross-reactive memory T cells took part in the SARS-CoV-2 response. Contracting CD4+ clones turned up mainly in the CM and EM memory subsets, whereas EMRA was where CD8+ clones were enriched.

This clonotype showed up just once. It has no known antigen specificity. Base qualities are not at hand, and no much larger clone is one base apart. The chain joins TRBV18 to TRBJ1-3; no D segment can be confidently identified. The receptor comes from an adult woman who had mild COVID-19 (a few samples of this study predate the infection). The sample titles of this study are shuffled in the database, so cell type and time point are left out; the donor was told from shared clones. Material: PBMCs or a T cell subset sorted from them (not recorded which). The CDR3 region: CASRWSSGNTIYF. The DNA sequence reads TGTGCCAGCCGATGGAGCTCTGGAAACACCATATATTTT.